This TCR beta chain was recorded in a study of shared clonotypes between healthy human individuals. CDR3 size: 15 residues. The donors, all of them Caucasian adults, lived in Nashville, Tennessee. Using immunoSEQ multiplex PCR, the repertoire was profiled, and TCRdb retains in-frame clones only, with some absent. This table has some 500,000 clones, almost 97% appearing once. The sample taken for sequencing was naive CD4+ T cells sorted from blood. As for subset: CD45RA+ positively selected. The source is a woman in her 30s in good health. J is TRBJ2-6 and V is TRBV21-1; the table names TRBD2, a call not compared with the DNA. TRBV21-1 has pseudogene status. CDR3 nucleotide sequence: TGTGCCAGCAGCAAAGTTAGCTCTGGGGCCAACGTCCTGACTTTC. It yields the protein CASSKVSSGANVLTF.